This T cell receptor (beta chain) is from a study of CD8 T cells in Susac syndrome. Random hexamers primed reverse transcription of about 0.45 to 1 ug RNA. TCRdb reanalysed the immunoSEQ multiplex PCR reads using MiXCR and keeps one entry per CDR3 protein. Of over 130,000 distinct CDR3 sequences listed, 95% were seen once; the top ten hold more than 0.14%. This TCR was sampled from a human donor with Susac syndrome. Sequencing was performed on CD4+ T cells from PBMCs.

CDR3 in amino acids: CSAQWPISYNEQFF. The CDR3 DNA reads TGCAGTGCTCAGTGGCCTATCTCCTACAATGAGCAGTTCTTC. V and J are TRBV20-1 and TRBJ2-1; D unclear. CDR1 is DFQATT, CDR2 SNEGSKA, per germline (reference sequence). This CDR3 is built from 14 residues. V was pared by 5 bases and J by 0 bases, with 11 bases between.